The source of this TCR beta chain is a study of cytomegalovirus exposure and HLA in healthy donors. About the study: Early on, a data release was issued that held 85 million to 95 million unique TCRs from HLA-typed donors.

On this clone: The target antigen is unknown.

CDR1 and CDR2 from the germline V gene are MDHEN and SYDVKM. CDR3 size: 15 residues. The V and J ends lost 6 bases and 8 bases, in that order; junction bases with no gene match: 9. Study-level points and caveats: In a later analysis, V- and J-gene trimming of beta chains associated with a DCLRE1C missense variant, replicated independently. Three of the chains that were CMV-associated were confirmed in vitro to be specific for CMV antigens. A later analysis reported that several of the most significant clusters appeared to be linked to common viral pathogens, among them Epstein-Barr virus.

PCR employed 60 Vbeta and 13 Jbeta primers. Sequenced by immunoSEQ multiplex PCR; TCRdb stores in-frame clones only, minus some. Of around 190,000 clones in the sample, just under 75% were seen once. The sequence was collected from a woman younger than 45 in good health and CMV-seropositive. The sequenced sample was PBMCs. The genes are TRBV28 and TRBJ1-4, with 10 bases aligning to TRBD1. The CDR3 protein is CASRDGGQGREKLFF. The CDR3 bases are TGTGCCAGCAGGGACGGGGGACAGGGGAGGGAAAAACTGTTTTTT.